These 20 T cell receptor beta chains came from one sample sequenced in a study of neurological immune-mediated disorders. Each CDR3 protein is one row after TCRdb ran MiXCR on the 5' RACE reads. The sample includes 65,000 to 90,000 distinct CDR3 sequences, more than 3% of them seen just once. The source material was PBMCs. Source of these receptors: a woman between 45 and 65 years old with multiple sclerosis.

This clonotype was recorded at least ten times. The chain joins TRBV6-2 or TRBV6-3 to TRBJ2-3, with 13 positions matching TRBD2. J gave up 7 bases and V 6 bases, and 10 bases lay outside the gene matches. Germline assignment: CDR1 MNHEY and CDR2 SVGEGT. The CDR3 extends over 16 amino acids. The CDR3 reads CASRRYGTSGVNTQYF. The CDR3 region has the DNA TGTGCCAGCAGGCGTTACGGGACTAGCGGGGTGAATACGCAGTATTTT.

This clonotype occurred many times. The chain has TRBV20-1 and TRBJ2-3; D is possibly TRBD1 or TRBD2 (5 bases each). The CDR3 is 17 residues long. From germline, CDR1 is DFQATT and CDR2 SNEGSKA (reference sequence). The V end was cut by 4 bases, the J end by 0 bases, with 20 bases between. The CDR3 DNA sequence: TGCAGTGCTACGGGGCCCAACCTACCTTATAGCACAGATACGCAGTATTTT. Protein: CSATGPNLPYSTDTQYF.

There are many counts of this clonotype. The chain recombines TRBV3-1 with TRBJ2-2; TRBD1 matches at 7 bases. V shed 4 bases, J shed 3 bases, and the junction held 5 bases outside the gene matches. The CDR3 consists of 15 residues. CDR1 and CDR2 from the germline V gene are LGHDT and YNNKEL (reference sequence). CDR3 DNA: TGTGCCAGCAGCCCCCGGGACAGACACACCGGGGAGCTGTTTTTT. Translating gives CASSPRDRHTGELFF.

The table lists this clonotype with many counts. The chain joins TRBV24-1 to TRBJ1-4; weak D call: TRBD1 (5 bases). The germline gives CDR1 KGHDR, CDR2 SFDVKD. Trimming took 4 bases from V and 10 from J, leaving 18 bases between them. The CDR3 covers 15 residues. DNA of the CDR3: TGTGCCACCAGTGACGCCGGGACCCAAAGGGGAAAACTGTTTTTT. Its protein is CATSDAGTQRGKLFF.

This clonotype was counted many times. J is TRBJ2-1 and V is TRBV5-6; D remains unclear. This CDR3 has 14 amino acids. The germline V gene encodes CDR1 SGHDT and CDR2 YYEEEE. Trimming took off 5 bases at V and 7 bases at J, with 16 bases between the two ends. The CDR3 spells CASRPWQNPNEQFF. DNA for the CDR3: TGTGCCAGCAGGCCATGGCAAAACCCAAATGAGCAGTTCTTC.

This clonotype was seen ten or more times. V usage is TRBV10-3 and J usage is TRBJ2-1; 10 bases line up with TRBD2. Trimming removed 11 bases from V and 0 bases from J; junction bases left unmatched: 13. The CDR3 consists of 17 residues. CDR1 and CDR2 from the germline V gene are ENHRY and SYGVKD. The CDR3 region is CAHSAGTSVSSYNEQFF. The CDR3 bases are TGTGCCCATTCAGCCGGGACTAGCGTGAGCTCCTACAATGAGCAGTTCTTC.

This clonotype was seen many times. CDR3 amino acids: CASSSRDPGELFF. The CDR3 coding sequence is TGTGCCAGCAGCTCCAGGGATCCCGGGGAGCTGTTTTTT. The chain uses TRBV7-9 and TRBJ2-2; perhaps TRBD1 as D (5 bases). V lost 4 bases and J lost 6, with 9 bases in between. This CDR3 has 13 residues. Germline assignment: CDR1 SEHNR and CDR2 FQNEAQ (reference sequence).

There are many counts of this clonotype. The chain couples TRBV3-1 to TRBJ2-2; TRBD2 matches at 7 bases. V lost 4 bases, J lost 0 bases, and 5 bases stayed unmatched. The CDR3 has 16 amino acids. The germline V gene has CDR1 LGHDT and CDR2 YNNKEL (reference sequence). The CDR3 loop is CASSRRGLANTGELFF. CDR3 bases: TGTGCCAGCAGCCGGAGAGGACTAGCGAACACCGGGGAGCTGTTTTTT.

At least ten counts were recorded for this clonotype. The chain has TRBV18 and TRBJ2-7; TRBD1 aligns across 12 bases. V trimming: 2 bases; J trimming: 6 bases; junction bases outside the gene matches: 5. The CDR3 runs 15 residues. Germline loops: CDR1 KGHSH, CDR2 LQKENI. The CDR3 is CASSPGGTGGGEQYF. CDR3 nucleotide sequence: TGTGCCAGCTCACCAGGCGGGACAGGGGGCGGCGAGCAGTACTTC.

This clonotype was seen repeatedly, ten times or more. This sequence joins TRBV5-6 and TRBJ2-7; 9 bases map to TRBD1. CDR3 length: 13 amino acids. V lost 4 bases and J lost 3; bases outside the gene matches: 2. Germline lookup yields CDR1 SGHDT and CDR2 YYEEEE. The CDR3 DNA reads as TGTGCCAGCAGCGGGACAGGGATCTACGAGCAGTACGTC. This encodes CASSGTGIYEQYV.

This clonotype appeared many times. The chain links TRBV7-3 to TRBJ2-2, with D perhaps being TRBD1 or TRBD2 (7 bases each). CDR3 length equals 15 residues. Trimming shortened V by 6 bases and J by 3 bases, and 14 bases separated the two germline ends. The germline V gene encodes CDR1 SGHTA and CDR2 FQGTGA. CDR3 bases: TGTGCCAGCAGGAGGGGGCTAGCGGACACCGGGGAGCTGTTTTTT. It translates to CASRRGLADTGELFF.

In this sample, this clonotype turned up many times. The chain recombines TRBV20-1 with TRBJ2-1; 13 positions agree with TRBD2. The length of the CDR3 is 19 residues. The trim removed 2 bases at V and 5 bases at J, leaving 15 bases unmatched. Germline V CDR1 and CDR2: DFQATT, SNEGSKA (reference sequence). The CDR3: CSARMGRGLAGVLNNEQFF. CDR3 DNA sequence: TGCAGTGCTAGAATGGGCCGCGGACTAGCGGGAGTTCTGAACAATGAGCAGTTCTTC.

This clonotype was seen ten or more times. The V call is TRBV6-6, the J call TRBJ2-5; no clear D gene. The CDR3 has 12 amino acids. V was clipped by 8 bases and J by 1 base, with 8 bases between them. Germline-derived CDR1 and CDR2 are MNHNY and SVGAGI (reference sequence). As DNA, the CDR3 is TGTGCCAGCGGTGAGATCCAAGAGACCCAGTACTTC. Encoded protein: CASGEIQETQYF.

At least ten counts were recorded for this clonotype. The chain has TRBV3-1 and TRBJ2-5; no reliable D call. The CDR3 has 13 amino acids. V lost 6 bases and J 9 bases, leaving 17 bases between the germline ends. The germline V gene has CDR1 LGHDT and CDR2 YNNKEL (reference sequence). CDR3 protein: CASSPRRTQAQYF. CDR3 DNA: TGTGCCAGCAGTCCTCGACGGACCCAAGCCCAGTACTTC.

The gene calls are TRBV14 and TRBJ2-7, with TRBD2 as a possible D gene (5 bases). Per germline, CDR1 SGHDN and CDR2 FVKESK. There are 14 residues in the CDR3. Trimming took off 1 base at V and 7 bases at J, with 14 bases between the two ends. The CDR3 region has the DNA TGTGCCAGCAGCCAAGCCACGGGGTTCAAAGAGCAGTACGTC. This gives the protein CASSQATGFKEQYV.

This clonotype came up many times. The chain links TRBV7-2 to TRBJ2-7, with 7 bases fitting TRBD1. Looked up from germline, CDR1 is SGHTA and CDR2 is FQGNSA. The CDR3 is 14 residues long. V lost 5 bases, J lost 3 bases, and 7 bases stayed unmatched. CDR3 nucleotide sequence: TGTGCCAGCAGCCTAGACAGGGCCCACTACGAGCAGTACGTC. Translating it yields CASSLDRAHYEQYV.

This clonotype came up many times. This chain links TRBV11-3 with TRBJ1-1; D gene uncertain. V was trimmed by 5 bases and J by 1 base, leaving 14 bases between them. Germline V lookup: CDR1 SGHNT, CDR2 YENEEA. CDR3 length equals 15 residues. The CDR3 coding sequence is TGTGCCAGCAGCCCCACACCCTGGGCGAACACTGAAGCTTTCTTT. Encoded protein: CASSPTPWANTEAFF.

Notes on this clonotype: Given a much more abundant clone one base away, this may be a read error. Written as DNA, the CDR3 is TGCAGTGCTAGCCGGAGAGAAGAGAACCAGTACTTC. Translated, it gives CSASRREENQYF. The chain employs TRBV20-1 and TRBJ2-5; D uncertain. This CDR3 has 12 amino acids. CDR1 and CDR2 (germline): DFQATT, SNEGSKA (reference sequence).

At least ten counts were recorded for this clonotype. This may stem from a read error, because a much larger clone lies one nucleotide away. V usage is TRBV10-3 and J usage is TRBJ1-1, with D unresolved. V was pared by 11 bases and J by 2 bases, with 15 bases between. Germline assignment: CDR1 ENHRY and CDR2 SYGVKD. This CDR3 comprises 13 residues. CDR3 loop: CAHKGKSNTEAFF. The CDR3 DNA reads TGTGCCCACAAAGGGAAGTCTAACACTGAAGCTTTCTTT.

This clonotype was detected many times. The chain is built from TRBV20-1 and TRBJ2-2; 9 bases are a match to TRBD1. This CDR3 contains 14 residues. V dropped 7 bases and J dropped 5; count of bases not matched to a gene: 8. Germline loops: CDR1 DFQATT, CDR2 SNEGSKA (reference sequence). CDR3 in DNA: TGCAGTGTCCTGGGGACAGGGAGTACCGGGGAGCTGTTTTTT. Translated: CSVLGTGSTGELFF.